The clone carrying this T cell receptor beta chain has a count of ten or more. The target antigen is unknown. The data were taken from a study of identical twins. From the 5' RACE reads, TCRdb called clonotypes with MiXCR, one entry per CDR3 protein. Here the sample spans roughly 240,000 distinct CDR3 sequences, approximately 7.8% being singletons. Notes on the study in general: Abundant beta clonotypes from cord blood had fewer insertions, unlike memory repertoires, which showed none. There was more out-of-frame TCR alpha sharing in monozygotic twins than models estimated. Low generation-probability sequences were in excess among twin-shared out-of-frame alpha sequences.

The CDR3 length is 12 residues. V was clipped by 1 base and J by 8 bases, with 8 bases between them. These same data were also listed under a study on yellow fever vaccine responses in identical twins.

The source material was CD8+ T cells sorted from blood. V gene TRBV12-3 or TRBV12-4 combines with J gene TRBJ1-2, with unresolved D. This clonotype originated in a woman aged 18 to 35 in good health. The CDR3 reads CASSLVGFGYTF. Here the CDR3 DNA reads TGTGCCAGCAGTTTAGTAGGGTTCGGCTACACCTTC.